This entry concerns a single T cell receptor (beta chain). Cohort assignment relied on participant-reported clinical history. What the recovered Cohort 3 donors had was two negative PCRs, clearance, or symptom resolution. This record belongs to a study of blood T cell repertoires in COVID-19. CDR1 LGHNA and CDR2 YNFKEQ come from the germline V gene. This CDR3 comprises 14 residues. V lost 3 bases, J lost 9 bases, and 17 bases lay in between. Original data processing: Amplification from reference gene primers served as the basis for estimated nucleated cell counts. Profiling relied on immunoSEQ multiplex PCR, and the TCRdb table lists in-frame clones only, not all of them. The DNA gave D and trimming, while V, J and clone size come from that table. The sample shows 300,000 to 400,000 clones, 75% to 90% of them seen only once.

The sequence derives from a man under 40 who had recovered from COVID-19. The rearrangement uses TRBV4-2 and TRBJ1-2; a possible D gene is TRBD1 (6 bases). Sequencing was done on a sample of PBMCs or T cells enriched from blood (not recorded which). This CDR3 is CASSHGRGIWSYTF. The CDR3 region has the DNA TGTGCCAGCAGCCATGGGAGGGGGATTTGGAGCTACACCTTC.